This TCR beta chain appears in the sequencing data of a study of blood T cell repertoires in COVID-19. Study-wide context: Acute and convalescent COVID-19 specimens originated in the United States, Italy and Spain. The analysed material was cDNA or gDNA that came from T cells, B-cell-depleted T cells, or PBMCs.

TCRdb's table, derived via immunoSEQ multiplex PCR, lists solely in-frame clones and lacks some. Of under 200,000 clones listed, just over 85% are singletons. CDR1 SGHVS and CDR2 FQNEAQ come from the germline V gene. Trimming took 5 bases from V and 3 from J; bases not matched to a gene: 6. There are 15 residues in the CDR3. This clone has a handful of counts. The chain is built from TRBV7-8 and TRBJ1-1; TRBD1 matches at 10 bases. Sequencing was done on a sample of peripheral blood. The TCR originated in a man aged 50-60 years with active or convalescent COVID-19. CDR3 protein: CASSRTGTGDTEAFF. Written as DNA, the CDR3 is TGTGCCAGCAGCCGTACCGGGACAGGGGACACTGAAGCTTTCTTT.